This T cell receptor (beta chain) was recorded in a study of control samples from healthy donors and cancer patients. The protocol was immunoSEQ multiplex PCR, while the TCRdb copy is restricted to in-frame clones and leaves out a portion. The table lists roughly 88,000 clones, around four fifths of them singletons, with 15% to 20% in the top ten. With V trimmed by 1 base and J by 8 bases, 3 bases remained unmatched. Germline CDR1 reads KGHSH; CDR2 reads LQKENI. CDR3 length equals 15 residues. The receptor was derived from a man aged 25 to 40 in good health. The chain has TRBV18 and TRBJ2-1; 12 bases map to TRBD2. Sequences were obtained from blood. In DNA form, the CDR3 reads TGTGCCAGCTCACCACGGACTAGCGGGGTCTATGAGCAGTTCTTC. This encodes CASSPRTSGVYEQFF.